These T cell receptor beta chains were read from a single sample in a study of CD8 T cells in Susac syndrome. MiXCR, run by TCRdb on the immunoSEQ multiplex PCR reads, gives a single entry per CDR3 protein. The table has about 180,000 distinct CDR3 sequences, just under 95% seen once. The specimen was CD4+ T cells from PBMCs. All receptors come from a human donor with Susac syndrome. Both conserved end residues are part of each CDR3. A D gene is named only where the DNA matches it firmly. Not all rows give a size; the values are once, few, many and, for expanded clones, a class.

>12|TRBJ1-1|once|-|TRBV29-1
CSAREVNTEAFF
TGCAGCGCCAGGGAGGTGAACACTGAAGCTTTCTTT
>17|TRBJ2-2|-|-|TRBV15
CATSRVGWAGRAGELFF
TGTGCCACCAGCAGAGTGGGTTGGGCTGGAAGGGCCGGGGAGCTGTTTTTT
>16|TRBJ1-5|-|TRBD1|TRBV13
CASSLGQGGGNQPQHF
TGTGCCAGCAGCCTTGGACAGGGAGGTGGCAATCAGCCCCAGCATTTT
>16|TRBJ2-1|-|TRBD2|TRBV9
CASSARTSGSYNEQFF
TGTGCCAGCAGCGCCAGGACTAGCGGGTCATACAATGAGCAGTTCTTC
>13|TRBJ1-1|-|TRBD1|TRBV30
CAYDRAMNTEAFF
TGTGCCTATGACAGGGCCATGAACACTGAAGCTTTCTTT
>12|TRBJ1-5|-|-|TRBV11-2
CASSQDLGAQHF
TGTGCCAGCAGCCAGGATTTAGGGGCCCAGCATTTT
>14|TRBJ2-7|-|-|TRBV6-5
CASSYGVRGYEQYF
TGTGCCAGCAGTTACGGGGTCAGGGGATACGAGCAGTACTTC
>14|TRBJ1-2|-|TRBD1|TRBV20-1
CSAPQQGLDYGYTF
TGCAGTGCTCCACAACAGGGGCTAGACTATGGCTACACCTTC
>15|TRBJ2-5|-|-|TRBV7-2
CASSSWAAAQETQYF
TGTGCCAGCAGCTCCTGGGCCGCGGCCCAAGAGACCCAGTACTTC
>14|TRBJ2-7|-|TRBD1|TRBV20-1
CSASDRGRTYEQYF
TGCAGTGCTAGCGACAGGGGGCGCACGTACGAGCAGTACTTC
>15|TRBJ2-3|-|TRBD1|TRBV7-2
CASSSRRGRVDTQYF
TGTGCCAGCAGTTCCCGTAGGGGGCGAGTAGATACGCAGTATTTT
>16|TRBJ2-7|once|TRBD2|TRBV20-1
CSASTPTSGSSYEQYF
TGCAGTGCTAGCACACCCACTAGCGGTAGCTCCTACGAGCAGTACTTC
>13|TRBJ2-3|-|-|TRBV20-1
CSASALGTDTQYF
TGCAGTGCTAGCGCACTAGGGACAGATACGCAGTATTTT
>17|TRBJ1-2|-|-|TRBV6-1
CASSVALAGATGYGYTF
TGTGCCAGCAGTGTTGCCCTCGCAGGGGCCACCGGCTATGGCTACACCTTC
>13|TRBJ2-5|-|-|TRBV20-1
CSARGAGLETQYF
TGCAGTGCTAGGGGTGCAGGGTTGGAGACCCAGTACTTC
>15|TRBJ2-1|-|TRBD2|TRBV6-5
CASSYSSGVYNEQFF
TGTGCCAGCAGTTACTCTAGCGGGGTCTACAATGAGCAGTTCTTC
>15|TRBJ1-2|-|-|TRBV7-2
CASSLVFGGSYGYTF
TGTGCCAGCAGCTTAGTATTCGGGGGTTCCTATGGCTACACCTTC
>18|TRBJ1-2|-|TRBD1|TRBV19
CASSMTWGRTGTNYGYTF
TGTGCCAGTAGTATGACCTGGGGACGGACAGGAACTAACTATGGCTACACCTTC
>15|TRBJ1-1|once|-|TRBV2
CASSTDGIMNTEAFF
TGTGCCAGCAGCACGGACGGAATCATGAACACTGAAGCTTTCTTT
>18|TRBJ2-3|-|TRBD2|TRBV20-1
CSARLGLPTPSSTDTQYF
TGCAGTGCTAGATTGGGACTACCAACACCCTCTAGCACAGATACGCAGTATTTT
>13|TRBJ2-7|-|-|TRBV5-1
CASSFAGTYEQYF
TGCGCCAGCAGCTTTGCAGGGACCTACGAGCAGTACTTC
>16|TRBJ1-4|-|-|TRBV3-1
CASSLWTPATNEKLFF
TGTGCCAGCAGCCTTTGGACACCTGCAACTAATGAAAAACTGTTTTTT
>12|TRBJ1-1|-|-|TRBV19
CASRGQNTEAFF
TGTGCCAGCCGGGGACAGAACACTGAAGCTTTCTTT
>14|TRBJ2-7|-|-|TRBV19
CASSMRDGTYEQYF
TGTGCCAGTAGTATGAGGGACGGCACCTACGAGCAGTACTTC
>16|TRBJ2-1|-|TRBD2|TRBV9
CASSVRLAGRYNEQFF
TGTGCCAGCAGCGTAAGACTAGCGGGCCGCTACAATGAGCAGTTCTTC
>15|TRBJ1-2|-|TRBD1|TRBV3-1
CASSQTVGGGASYTF
TGTGCCAGCAGCCAAACGGTCGGAGGGGGCGCAAGCTACACCTTC
>13|TRBJ1-1|-|-|TRBV6-2/TRBV6-3
CASSKPTWTEAFF
TGTGCCAGCAGTAAGCCCACTTGGACTGAAGCTTTCTTT
>12|TRBJ2-2|-|-|TRBV5-1
CASSFDPGELFF
TGCGCCAGCAGCTTCGACCCCGGGGAGCTGTTTTTT
>13|TRBJ1-2|-|-|TRBV2
CASSVVRAGGYTF
TGTGCCAGCAGTGTAGTGAGGGCCGGGGGCTACACCTTC
>15|TRBJ2-5|once|-|TRBV4-2
CASSQDTGGPKTQYF
TGTGCCAGCAGCCAAGATACAGGAGGTCCAAAGACCCAGTACTTC
>16|TRBJ2-4|-|-|TRBV20-1
CSAREGRLLSKNIQYF
TGCAGTGCTAGAGAGGGGCGCCTCCTCTCCAAAAACATTCAGTACTTC
>13|TRBJ2-1|-|-|TRBV29-1
CSVEVVRAGEQFF
TGCAGCGTTGAAGTAGTCCGGGCTGGTGAGCAGTTCTTC
>14|TRBJ1-2|-|-|TRBV9
CASSAEDSSYGYTF
TGTGCCAGCAGCGCGGAGGACAGCTCCTATGGCTACACCTTC
>15|TRBJ1-1|-|-|TRBV3-1
CASSQGGGGNTEAFF
TGTGCCAGCAGCCAAGGAGGGGGGGGGAACACTGAAGCTTTCTTT
>14|TRBJ2-1|-|TRBD2|TRBV28
CASGGTSSYNEQFF
TGTGCCAGCGGCGGGACTAGCTCCTACAATGAGCAGTTCTTC
>13|TRBJ1-2|-|-|TRBV5-1
CASSLGEGYGYTF
TGCGCCAGCAGCTTGGGGGAAGGCTATGGCTACACCTTC
>15|TRBJ2-1|-|TRBD2|TRBV11-2
CASSFGLAGVGEQFF
TGTGCCAGCAGCTTCGGACTAGCGGGAGTAGGTGAGCAGTTCTTC
>15|TRBJ1-5|-|TRBD1|TRBV15
CATSTDRVGNQPQHF
TGTGCCACCAGCACGGACAGGGTGGGCAATCAGCCCCAGCATTTT
>15|TRBJ1-5|-|TRBD1|TRBV12-3/TRBV12-4
CASSDRGWGNQPQHF
TGTGCCAGCAGTGACAGGGGCTGGGGCAATCAGCCCCAGCATTTT
>15|TRBJ1-2|-|TRBD1|TRBV20-1
CSARNGRGDSYGYTF
TGCAGTGCTAGAAACGGAAGAGGGGACAGCTATGGCTACACCTTC
>17|TRBJ2-2|-|-|TRBV7-2
CASSLAPGPPSGGELFF
TGTGCCAGCAGCTTAGCGCCAGGGCCCCCCTCGGGCGGGGAGCTGTTTTTT
>14|TRBJ1-2|-|-|TRBV15
CATSRGGRGGGYTF
TGTGCCACCAGCAGAGGAGGCAGGGGCGGTGGCTACACCTTC
>15|TRBJ2-5|-|-|TRBV28
CASTFHGRGQETQYF
TGTGCCTCCACCTTCCACGGTCGGGGCCAAGAGACCCAGTACTTC
>12|TRBJ2-7|-|-|TRBV7-8
CASSLVGNEQYF
TGTGCCAGCAGCTTAGTAGGGAACGAGCAGTACTTC
>13|TRBJ2-6|-|TRBD1|TRBV7-9
CASGYRGRDVLTF
TGTGCCAGCGGATACAGGGGGCGCGACGTCCTGACTTTC
>16|TRBJ1-1|-|-|TRBV7-9
CASSLFRDTPDTEAFF
TGTGCCAGCAGCTTATTCCGGGACACGCCGGACACTGAAGCTTTCTTT
>13|TRBJ1-5|-|-|TRBV19
CASSQLTNQPQHF
TGTGCCAGTAGTCAGTTGACCAATCAGCCCCAGCATTTT
>13|TRBJ1-5|-|-|TRBV29-1
CSYRQDSNQPQHF
TGCAGCTACCGACAGGATAGCAATCAGCCCCAGCATTTT
>15|TRBJ2-7|-|TRBD1|TRBV3-1
CASSQTLGQGFEQYF
TGTGCCAGCAGCCAGACGTTAGGACAGGGGTTCGAGCAGTACTTC
>14|TRBJ2-5|-|-|TRBV28
CASSLGWSQETQYF
TGTGCCAGCAGTTTAGGGTGGTCCCAAGAGACCCAGTACTTC
>16|TRBJ2-7|-|TRBD2|TRBV11-2
CASSFRLAGSSYEQYF
TGTGCCAGCAGCTTCAGACTAGCGGGAAGTTCCTACGAGCAGTACTTC